The rows below give T cell receptor beta chains drawn from one sample of a study of chemoradiotherapy in HPV16-positive cancers. Produced via immunoSEQ multiplex PCR; TCRdb's table is partial and in-frame only. The sample contains tens of thousands of clones, around nine tenths of which appear only once. The specimen was blood, collected from a patient who underwent chemoradiotherapy. The receptors shown here come from a human donor with HPV-associated anogenital cancer. Each CDR3 is given with its conserved first and last residue. A D gene is named only where the DNA matches it firmly. Only part of the rows carry a size: once, few, many, or a class if the clone is expanded.

D: .; V: TRBV30; size: .; J: TRBJ2-3; DNA: TGTGCCTGGAGTTCGAGGTATGGAGATACGCAGTATTTT; CDR3: CAWSSRYGDTQYF
D: .; V: TRBV7-6; size: .; J: TRBJ1-1; DNA: TGTGCCAGCAGCCACCCCGGCGAACCTGAAGCTTTCTTT; CDR3: CASSHPGEPEAFF
D: .; V: TRBV2; size: .; J: TRBJ2-5; DNA: TGTGCCAGCAGTGGGACAGGCTTAGGGGGGGAGACCCAGTACTTC; CDR3: CASSGTGLGGETQYF
D: .; V: TRBV6-1; size: .; J: TRBJ2-1; DNA: TGTGCCAGCTTAGTCCCGACGGGGAATGAGCAGTTCTTC; CDR3: CASLVPTGNEQFF
D: .; V: TRBV5-1; size: .; J: TRBJ2-5; DNA: TGCGCCAGCAGCTTGTTTGGAGAGACCCAGTACTTC; CDR3: CASSLFGETQYF
D: TRBD2; V: TRBV19; size: .; J: TRBJ2-3; DNA: TGTGCCAGTACCCCTTATACTAGCGGAGGGGCAGATACGCAGTATTTT; CDR3: CASTPYTSGGADTQYF
D: .; V: TRBV5-1; size: .; J: TRBJ1-2; DNA: TGCGCCAGCAGCTTGACAGGGTACAATGGCTACACCTTC; CDR3: CASSLTGYNGYTF
D: .; V: TRBV5-1; size: few; J: TRBJ2-7; DNA: TGCGCCAGCAGCTTGGTGGCAGAGGGAGACCACGAGCAGTACTTC; CDR3: CASSLVAEGDHEQYF
D: .; V: TRBV7-2; size: .; J: TRBJ1-2; DNA: TGTGCCAGCAGCCGTGGGCTGATATATGGCTACACCTTC; CDR3: CASSRGLIYGYTF
D: .; V: TRBV7-6; size: .; J: TRBJ2-3; DNA: TGTGCCAGCAGCTCTGATCAGGGGGGGACGCAGTATTTT; CDR3: CASSSDQGGTQYF
D: .; V: TRBV6-5; size: .; J: TRBJ2-7; DNA: TGTGCCAGCAGGCCTTCCGGGACGCCAGGCTCCGAGCAGTACTTC; CDR3: CASRPSGTPGSEQYF
D: .; V: TRBV5-4; size: once; J: TRBJ2-7; DNA: TGTGCCAGCAGCTCCCCAACCTACGAGCAGTACTTC; CDR3: CASSSPTYEQYF
D: .; V: TRBV9; size: .; J: TRBJ2-2; DNA: TGTGCCAGCAGCTCCGAGGGATACACCGGGGAGCTGTTTTTT; CDR3: CASSSEGYTGELFF
D: .; V: TRBV19; size: .; J: TRBJ2-2; DNA: TGTGCCAGTAGTATTAGCCTCGTTGGCACCGGGGAGCTGTTTTTT; CDR3: CASSISLVGTGELFF
D: .; V: TRBV6-5; size: .; J: TRBJ2-3; DNA: TGTGCCAGCCGGGGCACAGATACGCAGTATTTT; CDR3: CASRGTDTQYF
D: TRBD1; V: TRBV6-5; size: once; J: TRBJ1-2; DNA: TGTGCCAGCAGCAAGGGACAGTCGAACTATGGCTACACCTTC; CDR3: CASSKGQSNYGYTF
D: TRBD1; V: TRBV19; size: .; J: TRBJ2-6; DNA: TGTGCCAGTAGTCAATACGGGACAGGGGGTTCTGGGGCCAACGTCCTGACTTTC; CDR3: CASSQYGTGGSGANVLTF
D: .; V: TRBV6-1; size: .; J: TRBJ2-7; DNA: TGTGCCAGCAGTGAATCGGGCCTGCGGCGAGAGCAGTACTTC; CDR3: CASSESGLRREQYF
D: TRBD1; V: TRBV7-2; size: .; J: TRBJ1-5; DNA: TGTGCCAGCAGCTTAGCGTACGGGACAGGGGGCGGGGCCAATCAGCCCCAGCATTTT; CDR3: CASSLAYGTGGGANQPQHF
D: TRBD2; V: TRBV5-4; size: .; J: TRBJ2-5; DNA: TGTGCCAGCAGCTTCTCTACTAGCGGGAGTGAGACCCAGTACTTC; CDR3: CASSFSTSGSETQYF
D: TRBD1; V: TRBV7-3; size: .; J: TRBJ1-6; DNA: TGTGCCAGCAGCTTAACGTCCGGGACAGGGCGGTCACCCCTCCACTTT; CDR3: CASSLTSGTGRSPLHF
D: TRBD2; V: TRBV5-1; size: .; J: TRBJ2-3; DNA: TGCGCCAGCGCGGGGGGGAGCGCAGATACGCAGTATTTT; CDR3: CASAGGSADTQYF
D: .; V: TRBV18; size: once; J: TRBJ2-5; DNA: TGTGCCAGCTCACCAAGGGAGACCCAGTACTTC; CDR3: CASSPRETQYF
D: TRBD1; V: TRBV2; size: .; J: TRBJ2-3; DNA: TGTGCCAGCAGTCCGATCCGACAGGGGACCACAGATACGCAGTATTTT; CDR3: CASSPIRQGTTDTQYF
D: TRBD1; V: TRBV30; size: .; J: TRBJ2-7; DNA: TGTGCCTGGGCCGGGACAGGGGGTACCTACGAGCAGTACTTC; CDR3: CAWAGTGGTYEQYF
D: .; V: TRBV10-3; size: .; J: TRBJ2-7; DNA: TGTGCCATAAGTGCCCGCCCATCTAGGGGAGAGTACGAGCAGTACTTC; CDR3: CAISARPSRGEYEQYF
D: TRBD1; V: TRBV29-1; size: .; J: TRBJ2-6; DNA: TGCAGCGTTCGGACCGGACAGGGAGTGACCAACGTCCTGACTTTC; CDR3: CSVRTGQGVTNVLTF
D: TRBD1; V: TRBV6-5; size: .; J: TRBJ1-2; DNA: TGTGCCAGCAGTAGGGGGCCGGGTGGCTACACCTTC; CDR3: CASSRGPGGYTF
D: TRBD2; V: TRBV4-2; size: .; J: TRBJ2-1; DNA: TGTGCCAGCAGCCAAGATGGGCTAGCGGGGGGGGTCTTC; CDR3: CASSQDGLAGGVF
D: .; V: TRBV6-5; size: once; J: TRBJ1-1; DNA: TGTGCCAGCAGTCCAGGGACCCCAGCTGAAGCTTTCTTT; CDR3: CASSPGTPAEAFF
D: .; V: TRBV27; size: .; J: TRBJ2-5; DNA: TGTGCCAGCAGTTTGGGTAGCGGAGAGACCCAGTACTTC; CDR3: CASSLGSGETQYF
D: TRBD2; V: TRBV9; size: .; J: TRBJ2-1; DNA: TGTGCCAGCAGCGTAGGTTCTAGCGGGAGAACGAACAATGAGCAGTTCTTC; CDR3: CASSVGSSGRTNNEQFF
D: .; V: TRBV21-1; size: .; J: TRBJ2-7; DNA: TGTGCCAGCGGACTAGGCGAGCAGTACTTC; CDR3: CASGLGEQYF
D: TRBD1; V: TRBV14; size: .; J: TRBJ1-1; DNA: TGTGCCAGCAGCCCGACAGGGTATTTCCCTGAAGCTTTCTTT; CDR3: CASSPTGYFPEAFF
D: .; V: TRBV5-8; size: .; J: TRBJ1-2; DNA: TGTGCCAGCAGCTTGTCCAGCTCTACCCACCAAGGCTACACCTTC; CDR3: CASSLSSSTHQGYTF
D: .; V: TRBV7-8; size: .; J: TRBJ1-1; DNA: TGTGCCAGCAGCCCAGGACTTATGAACACTGAAGCTTTCTTT; CDR3: CASSPGLMNTEAFF
D: TRBD1; V: TRBV6-5; size: .; J: TRBJ2-1; DNA: TGTGCCACCCTTAAGACAGGGGGCGCCTACAATGAGCAGTTCTTC; CDR3: CATLKTGGAYNEQFF
D: .; V: TRBV4-3; size: .; J: TRBJ2-2; DNA: TGCGCCAGCAGCCAAACCGGGACTTACACCGGGGAGCTGTTTTTT; CDR3: CASSQTGTYTGELFF